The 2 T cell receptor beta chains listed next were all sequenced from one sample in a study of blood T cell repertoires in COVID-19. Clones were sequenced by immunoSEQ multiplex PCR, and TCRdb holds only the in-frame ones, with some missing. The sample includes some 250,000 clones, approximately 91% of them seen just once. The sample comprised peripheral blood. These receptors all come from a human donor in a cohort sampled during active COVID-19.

DNA for the CDR3: TGTGCCACCAGCAAGGGGGAACTAAGGACTGAAGCTTTCTTT. Translated: CATSKGELRTEAFF. The rearrangement joins TRBV15 to TRBJ1-1, with D perhaps matching TRBD1 (6 bases). This CDR3 contains 14 residues. Trimming took off 4 bases at V and 5 bases at J, with 14 bases between the two ends. Per germline, CDR1 LNHNV and CDR2 YYDKDF (reference sequence).

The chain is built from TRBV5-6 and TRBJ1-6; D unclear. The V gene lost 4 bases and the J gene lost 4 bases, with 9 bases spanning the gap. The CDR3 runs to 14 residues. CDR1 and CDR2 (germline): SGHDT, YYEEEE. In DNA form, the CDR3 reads TGTGCCAGCAGCCTGCCGCAGTATAATTCACCCCTCCACTTT. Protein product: CASSLPQYNSPLHF.